Below are 29 T cell receptor beta chains sequenced from a single sample in a study of vaccination effects on CD4 cells after COVID-19 (dated by TCRdb to between 2022 and 2023). The library relied on the immunoSEQ multiplex PCR assay. TCRdb stores this immuneACCESS table with in-frame sequences only. Part of the clones is absent; in the studies checked, under half of the shortfall reflects unresolved V genes, and no reason is known for the rest. Across this sample there are tens of thousands of clones, with roughly 76% seen only once. The top ten constitute about 5% of the sample. These receptors have no identified antigens. To identify antigen-specific CD4+ T cell clonotypes by their expansion, the ViraFEST assay first stimulated PBMC with viral peptide pools and then applied TCR sequencing. After 10 days of culture, CD4+ T cells were isolated with the EasySep CD4+ T cell isolation kit. Two doses of either the BNT162b2 or the mRNA-1273 mRNA SARS-CoV-2 vaccine were administered to participants.

The sample in question was CD4+ T cells from PBMCs cultured with SARS-CoV-2 spike peptides, obtained after COVID-19 vaccination. The cell subset or site label of this sample denotes: SARS-CoV-2 spike overlapping peptide pool stimulation. Receptor source: a human donor who received a COVID-19 vaccine. Some clones in this sample may be carry-over from other donors' samples.

The rearrangement uses TRBV13 and TRBJ1-2; D ambiguous. From germline, CDR1 is PRHDT and CDR2 FYEKMQ (reference sequence). This CDR3 spans 15 amino acids. V was cut by 0 bases and J by 0 bases, with 8 bases left in between. CDR3 DNA sequence: TGTGCCAGCAGCTTAGGAGGGCCAGCTAACTATGGCTACACCTTC. Its translation is CASSLGGPANYGYTF.

This chain links TRBV12-5 with TRBJ2-3; 15 bases are a match to TRBD2. V lost 5 bases, J lost 4 bases, and 4 bases stayed unmatched. CDR1 LGHNT and CDR2 FRNRAP come from the germline V gene. This CDR3 region has 16 residues. As DNA, the CDR3 is TGTGCTAGTGGTCCGGGACTAGCGGGGGGTTCAGATACGCAGTATTTT. Translated, it gives CASGPGLAGGSDTQYF.

The chain employs TRBV7-8 and TRBJ2-7; TRBD2 aligns across 12 bases. Germline V gene lookup returns CDR1 SGHVS and CDR2 FQNEAQ. The CDR3 consists of 20 residues. The V gene end was trimmed by 2 bases and the J gene end by 0 bases; junction bases not matched to a gene: 14. The CDR3 DNA follows: TGTGCCAGCAGCTTACTGACCGGGCTAGCGGGGGGGAAAAGCTCCTACGAGCAGTACGTC. Amino acid sequence: CASSLLTGLAGGKSSYEQYV.

The V gene is TRBV5-5, the J gene TRBJ2-2, with 11 bases matching TRBD2. The germline V gene encodes CDR1 SGHKS and CDR2 YYEKEE (reference sequence). V lost 2 bases, J lost 3 bases, and 6 bases stayed unmatched. The CDR3 loop spans 17 amino acids. As DNA, the CDR3 is TGTGCCAGCAGCTTCCCTCGGACTAGCGGGTACACCGGGGAGCTGTTTTTT. Its translation: CASSFPRTSGYTGELFF.

V and J are TRBV15 and TRBJ2-4, with D possibly TRBD2 on 7 matching bases. V was clipped by 4 bases and J by 7 bases, with 20 bases between them. Germline loops: CDR1 LNHNV, CDR2 YYDKDF (reference sequence). This CDR3 spans 16 amino acids. For the CDR3, the DNA is TGTGCCACCAGCACTAGAGAGGGGGGGGGAAGGAACATTCAGTACTTC. Its protein product is CATSTREGGGRNIQYF.

J is TRBJ2-7 and V is TRBV2, with unresolved D. Trimming removed 3 bases from V and 2 bases from J, with 5 bases in between. The CDR3 is 12 residues long. Germline CDR1 is SNHLY and CDR2 is FYNNEI. The CDR3 reads CASSDRTYEQYV. The CDR3 DNA follows: TGTGCCAGCAGTGACAGGACCTACGAGCAGTACGTC.

V usage is TRBV21-1 and J usage is TRBJ1-1. TRBV21-1 is tagged as a pseudogene. This CDR3 has 15 residues. The CDR3 DNA is TGTGCCAGCAGCGCAATAGGGCAGGGGAGGTCTGAAGCTTTCTTT. This encodes CASSAIGQGRSEAFF.

V usage is TRBV5-5 and J usage is TRBJ2-3; D may be TRBD2 (5 bases). Germline V gives CDR1 SGHKS, CDR2 YYEKEE (reference sequence). There are 15 residues in the CDR3. V lost 0 bases, J lost 0 bases, and 8 bases lay in between. For the CDR3, the DNA is TGTGCCAGCAGCTTGGGACTAACTAGCACAGATACGCAGTATTTT. This translates into CASSLGLTSTDTQYF.

This chain uses TRBV24-1 with TRBJ1-4; maybe TRBD1 (6 bases). CDR3 length equals 16 residues. CDR1 and CDR2 (germline): KGHDR, SFDVKD. V was shortened by 4 bases and J by 8 bases, with 19 bases between the two germline ends. This chain's CDR3 is CATSDPAGGLGEKLFF. The CDR3 DNA sequence: TGTGCCACCAGTGACCCAGCCGGGGGCTTAGGAGAAAAACTGTTTTTT.

The J gene is TRBJ1-5, the V gene TRBV19; tentative D call: TRBD1 (5 bases). The V gene lost 6 bases and the J gene lost 6 bases, with 15 bases spanning the gap. Per germline, CDR1 LNHDA and CDR2 SQIVND (reference sequence). CDR3 length: 14 residues. This chain's CDR3 is CASRIGFDSQPQHF. The CDR3 region has the DNA TGTGCCAGTAGAATCGGGTTTGACAGTCAGCCCCAGCATTTT. The full variable domain, in which reference TRBV19 and TRBJ1-5 provide the parts outside the CDR3, is DGGITQSPKYLFRKEGQNVTLSCEQNLNHDAMYWYRQDPGQGLRLIYYSQIVNDFQKGDIAEGYSVSREKKESFPLTVTSAQKNPTAFYLCASRIGFDSQPQHFGDGTRLSIL.

V and J are TRBV28 and TRBJ2-6; unclear D gene. V shed 2 bases and J shed 0 bases, with 8 bases lying between them. CDR3 size: 16 residues. The germline V gene encodes CDR1 MDHEN and CDR2 SYDVKM. The CDR3 spells CASSLIPDSGANVLTF. In DNA form, the CDR3 reads TGTGCCAGCAGTTTAATCCCCGACTCTGGGGCCAACGTCCTGACTTTC.

The V call is TRBV25-1, the J call TRBJ1-4; 9 bases map to TRBD1. Germline V CDR1 and CDR2: MGHDK, SYGVNS. Unmatched junction bases numbered 7, after V lost 3 bases and J lost 8 bases. This CDR3 has 15 residues. CDR3 protein: CASSDRTGGGEKLFF. CDR3 coding DNA: TGTGCCAGCAGTGATCGCACAGGGGGCGGGGAAAAACTGTTTTTT.

This chain joins TRBV3-1 (or the pseudogene TRBV3-2) and TRBJ1-4; D is unresolved. CDR3 size: 13 residues. Germline V CDR1 and CDR2: LGHDT, YNNKEL (reference sequence). The V and J ends lost 1 base and 6 bases respectively, with 6 bases between them. The CDR3 reads CASSQGVDEKLFF. CDR3 DNA sequence: TGTGCCAGCAGCCAAGGAGTTGATGAAAAACTGTTTTTT.

This clone was counted a single time. The genes are TRBV6-5 and TRBJ2-7; 10 nucleotides align to TRBD1. Germline trimming cut 2 bases from V and 4 bases from J; bases unmatched to any gene: 8. This CDR3 has 16 residues. Germline CDR1 is MNHEY and CDR2 is SVGAGI. CDR3 loop: CASSYAGPGQGYEQYV. The CDR3 region has the DNA TGTGCCAGCAGTTACGCTGGCCCGGGACAGGGGTACGAGCAGTACGTC.

The rearrangement links TRBV7-8 to TRBJ2-7; D remains ambiguous. V lost 0 bases to trimming and J lost 2 bases, with 14 bases between them. CDR3 length: 16 residues. In germline, CDR1 is SGHVS, CDR2 FQNEAQ. Here the CDR3 reads CASSLASGQTTYEQYV. CDR3 in DNA: TGTGCCAGCAGCTTAGCGTCAGGCCAGACAACCTACGAGCAGTACGTC.

This clone is judged medium-sized (0.01 to 0.1%). The rearrangement joins TRBV7-2 to TRBJ2-1; 8 nucleotides line up with TRBD1. The CDR3 sequence is 15 residues long. With V trimmed by 7 bases and J by 3 bases, 8 bases remained unmatched. Per the germline V gene, CDR1 is SGHTA and CDR2 is FQGNSA. The DNA of the CDR3 is TGTGCCAGCAACTATCCGGGACAGGTCTACAATGAGCAGTTCTTC. It encodes CASNYPGQVYNEQFF.

This clone was found a few times. The chain carries TRBV5-1 and TRBJ1-2, with D perhaps TRBD1 (5 bases). The germline V gene encodes CDR1 SGHRS and CDR2 YFSETQ. V was clipped by 4 bases and J by 6 bases, with 10 bases between them. This CDR3 region has 12 residues. The CDR3 region is CASSITQDGYTF. For the CDR3, the DNA is TGCGCCAGCAGCATTACACAGGATGGCTACACCTTC.

This clone was observed a few times. The rearrangement links TRBV2 to TRBJ1-2, with 7 bases fitting TRBD1. V dropped 4 bases and J dropped 2; count of bases not matched to a gene: 13. Germline lookup yields CDR1 SNHLY and CDR2 FYNNEI. The CDR3 is made up of 17 amino acids. The CDR3, as DNA: TGTGCCAGCAGTGGCGCGGGCGACAGGGACCGGAACTATGGCTACACCTTC. Translation gives CASSGAGDRDRNYGYTF.

The genes are TRBV6-6 and TRBJ2-2; TRBD2 matches at 7 bases. CDR3 length: 17 amino acids. The germline V gene encodes CDR1 MNHNY and CDR2 SVGAGI (reference sequence). V was clipped by 5 bases and J by 0 bases; unmatched bases: 9. The CDR3 reads CASSRPRAGANTGELFF. CDR3 in DNA: TGTGCCAGCAGTCGGCCCCGGGCGGGGGCGAACACCGGGGAGCTGTTTTTT.

The gene calls are TRBV5-1 and TRBJ1-1; the match to TRBD1 covers 7 bases. The CDR3 covers 13 residues. J was trimmed by 2 bases and V by 7 bases; bases with no gene match: 5. Per the germline V gene, CDR1 is SGHRS and CDR2 is YFSETQ. CDR3 DNA sequence: TGCGCCAGCGTTGGGACAGTCAACACTGAAGCTTTCTTT. Encoded protein: CASVGTVNTEAFF.

The chain uses TRBV25-1 and TRBJ1-4, with D uncertain. The CDR3 is 15 residues long. Trimming left V 5 bases short and J 3 bases short, with 13 bases between. CDR1 and CDR2 (germline): MGHDK, SYGVNS. CDR3 residues: CASSREGAANEKLFF. Written as DNA, the CDR3 is TGTGCCAGCAGTAGAGAGGGTGCGGCTAATGAAAAACTGTTTTTT.

This clone was recorded a few times. This chain joins TRBV19 and TRBJ2-2, with 10 bases aligning to TRBD1. This CDR3 is 16 amino acids long. Germline lookup yields CDR1 LNHDA and CDR2 SQIVND (reference sequence). V shed 2 bases and J 7 bases; nucleotides not matched to a gene: 7. This CDR3 reads CASSIRLGQGSGELFF. The CDR3 coding sequence is TGTGCCAGTAGTATAAGATTGGGACAGGGGAGCGGGGAGCTGTTTTTT.

This sequence joins TRBV3-1 (or the pseudogene TRBV3-2) and TRBJ2-4, with D unresolved. Germline V gives CDR1 LGHDT, CDR2 YNNKEL (reference sequence). CDR3 size: 12 residues. Trimming stripped 0 bases from V and 11 bases from J, with 8 bases between. The CDR3 bases are TGTGCCAGCAGCCAAGAACCTCACCTTCAGTACTTC. It encodes CASSQEPHLQYF.

The chain uses TRBV4-3 and TRBJ1-2, with a possible D match to TRBD1 (5 bases). Per germline, CDR1 LGHNA and CDR2 YSLEER. V was trimmed by 0 bases and J by 5 bases, leaving 16 bases between them. CDR3 length: 16 residues. CDR3 coding DNA: TGCGCCAGCAGCCAAGATGTTAGCAGGGCTGGATATGGCTACACCTTC. It translates to CASSQDVSRAGYGYTF.

V usage is TRBV2 and J usage is TRBJ2-2, with no clear D. The CDR3 contains 12 residues. Trimming pared 4 bases from V and 6 bases from J, leaving 6 bases between. Germline V lookup: CDR1 SNHLY, CDR2 FYNNEI. CDR3 loop: CASSADAGELFF. The CDR3 nucleotides are TGTGCCAGCAGTGCGGATGCCGGGGAGCTGTTTTTT.

This clone was counted a single time. The chain joins TRBV4-1 to TRBJ1-4; 10 bases fit TRBD1. In germline, CDR1 is MGHRA, CDR2 YSYEKL. This CDR3 is built from 16 residues. With V trimmed by 3 bases and J by 2 bases, 3 bases remained unmatched. The CDR3 reads CASSQRGQGTNEKLFF. The CDR3, as DNA: TGCGCCAGCAGCCAGAGGGGACAGGGGACTAATGAAAAACTGTTTTTT.

The V gene is TRBV7-9, the J gene TRBJ2-1; D call uncertain. The ends were cut back, 5 bases at V and 9 bases at J, with 11 bases in the middle. Germline-derived CDR1 and CDR2 are SEHNR and FQNEAQ (reference sequence). This CDR3 is 12 amino acids long. CDR3 sequence: CASSLLIREQFF. CDR3 coding DNA: TGTGCCAGCAGCCTCTTAATCCGTGAGCAGTTCTTC. Combining the CDR3 with reference TRBV7-9 and TRBJ2-1 gives the whole variable domain DTGVSQNPRHKITKRGQNVTFRCDPISEHNRLYWYRQTLGQGPEFLTYFQNEAQLEKSRLLSDRFSAERPKGSFSTLEIQRTEQGDSAMYLCASSLLIREQFFGPGTRLTVL.

This chain joins TRBV6-5 and TRBJ2-3; D gene unclear. V lost 6 bases to trimming and J lost 2 bases, with 9 bases between them. Germline loops: CDR1 MNHEY, CDR2 SVGAGI. The CDR3 is 13 residues long. Here the CDR3 reads CASRAHSTDTQYF. For the CDR3, the DNA is TGTGCCAGCAGGGCCCATTCCACAGATACGCAGTATTTT.

The CDR3 DNA sequence: TGTGCCTGGGGACGGCCGAACACTGAAGCTTTCTTT. Its translation: CAWGRPNTEAFF. This sequence joins TRBV30 and TRBJ1-1; D gene uncertain. CDR1 GTSNPN and CDR2 SVGIG come from the germline V gene (reference sequence). CDR3 length: 12 amino acids. V was shortened by 5 bases and J by 1 base, with 8 bases between the two germline ends.